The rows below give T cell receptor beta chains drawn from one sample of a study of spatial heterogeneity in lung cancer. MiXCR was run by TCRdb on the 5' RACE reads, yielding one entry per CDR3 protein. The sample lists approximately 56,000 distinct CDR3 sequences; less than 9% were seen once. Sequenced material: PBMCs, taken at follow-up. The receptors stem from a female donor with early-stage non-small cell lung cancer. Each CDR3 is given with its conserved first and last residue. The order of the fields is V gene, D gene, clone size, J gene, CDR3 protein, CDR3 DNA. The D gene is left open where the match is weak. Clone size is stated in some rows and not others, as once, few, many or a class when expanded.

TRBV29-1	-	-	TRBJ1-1	CSVVLNEAFF	TGCAGCGTTGTCCTCAATGAAGCTTTCTTT
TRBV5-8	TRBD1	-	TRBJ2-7	CASSLGADRVEQYF	TGTGCCAGCAGCCTGGGGGCGGACAGGGTCGAGCAGTACTTC
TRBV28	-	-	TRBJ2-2	CASSLSRTGNTGELFF	TGTGCCAGCAGTCTTTCGAGGACGGGGAACACCGGGGAGCTGTTTTTT
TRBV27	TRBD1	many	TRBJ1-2	CASSLRDRGRLSYGYTF	TGTGCCAGCAGTTTAAGGGACAGGGGCCGACTCTCTTATGGCTACACCTTC
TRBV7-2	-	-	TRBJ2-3	CASDPLLAGRTDTQYF	TGTGCCAGCGACCCCCTCCTGGCGGGCCGCACAGATACGCAGTATTTT
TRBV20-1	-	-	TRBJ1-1	CSAGAHQLTEAFF	TGCAGTGCCGGAGCCCACCAGCTCACTGAAGCTTTCTTT
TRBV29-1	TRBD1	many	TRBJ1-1	CSVAQGDTEAFF	TGCAGCGTTGCACAGGGGGACACTGAAGCTTTCTTT
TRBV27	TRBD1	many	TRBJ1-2	CASSPTGLSYGYTF	TGTGCCAGCAGCCCGACAGGGTTAAGCTATGGCTACACCTTC
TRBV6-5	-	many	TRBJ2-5	CASSLGGLSEETQYF	TGTGCCAGCAGCCTGGGGGGGCTGAGTGAAGAGACCCAGTACTTC
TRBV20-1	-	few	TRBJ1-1	CSARALLNTEAFF	TGCAGTGCTAGGGCCCTACTGAACACTGAAGCTTTCTTT
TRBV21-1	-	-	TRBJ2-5	CASSGPGRTQETQYF	TGTGCCAGCAGCGGACCCGGACGGACCCAAGAGACCCAGTACTTC
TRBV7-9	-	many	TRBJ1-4	CASSFLSSNEKLFF	TGTGCCAGCAGCTTTCTGAGTTCTAATGAAAAACTGTTTTTT
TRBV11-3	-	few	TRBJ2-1	CASSLAGEVGNNEQFF	TGTGCCAGCAGCTTAGCGGGGGAAGTAGGGAACAATGAGCAGTTCTTC
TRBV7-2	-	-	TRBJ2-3	CASSQRVTDTQYF	TGTGCCAGCAGCCAACGGGTTACAGATACGCAGTATTTT
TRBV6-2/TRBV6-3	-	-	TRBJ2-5	CASSYAGARSTETQYF	TGTGCCAGCAGTTACGCTGGGGCAAGGAGCACGGAGACCCAGTACTTC
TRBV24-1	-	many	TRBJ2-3	CATSDLGHTKADTQYF	TGTGCCACCAGTGATTTAGGGCACACCAAGGCAGATACGCAGTATTTT
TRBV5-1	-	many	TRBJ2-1	CASSLFAQGANEQFF	TGCGCCAGCAGCTTGTTCGCACAGGGTGCCAATGAGCAGTTCTTC
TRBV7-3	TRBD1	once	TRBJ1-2	CASSAAPYRGLRHLTQYGYTF	TGTGCCAGCAGCGCAGCCCCTTACAGGGGGCTGAGGCACCTCACCCAATATGGCTACACCTTC
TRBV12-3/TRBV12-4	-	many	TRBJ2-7	CASRLGRIYEQYF	TGTGCCAGCAGGTTGGGACGGATCTACGAGCAGTACTTC
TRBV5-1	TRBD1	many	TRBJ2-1	CASSAGQGAYNEQFF	TGCGCCAGCAGCGCGGGACAGGGGGCTTACAATGAGCAGTTCTTC
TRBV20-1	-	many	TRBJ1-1	CSARPPPRVNTEAFF	TGCAGTGCTAGGCCCCCCCCCCGGGTGAACACTGAAGCTTTCTTT
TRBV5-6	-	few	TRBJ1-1	CASSLLNSRPNTEAFF	TGTGCCAGCAGCTTGTTAAACAGTCGACCGAACACTGAAGCTTTCTTT
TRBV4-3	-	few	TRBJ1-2	CASSQNTGPYGYTF	TGCGCCAGCAGCCAGAACACCGGCCCCTATGGCTACACCTTC
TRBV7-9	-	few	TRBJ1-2	CAGGGQGDYGYTF	TGTGCCGGGGGTGGCCAGGGCGACTATGGCTACACCTTC
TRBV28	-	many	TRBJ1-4	CASSIQGGEKLFF	TGTGCCAGCAGCATACAGGGAGGCGAAAAACTGTTTTTT
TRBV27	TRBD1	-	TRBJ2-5	CASNRGGGQTQYF	TGTGCCAGCAATCGAGGGGGCGGGCAGACCCAGTACTTC
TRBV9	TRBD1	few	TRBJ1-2	CASSEGQNYGYTF	TGTGCCAGCAGCGAGGGACAGAACTATGGCTACACCTTC
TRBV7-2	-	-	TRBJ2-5	CASSGGQDQKETQYF	TGTGCCAGCAGCGGGGGCCAGGACCAAAAAGAGACCCAGTACTTC
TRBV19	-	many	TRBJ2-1	CASSILVPGRNEQFF	TGTGCCAGTAGTATCCTTGTACCGGGACGAAATGAGCAGTTCTTC
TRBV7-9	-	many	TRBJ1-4	CASSLRGMGEKLFF	TGTGCCAGCAGCTTACGGGGGATGGGCGAAAAACTGTTTTTT
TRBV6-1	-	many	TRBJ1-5	CASSLDSYSNQPQHF	TGTGCCAGCAGCCTCGACAGTTATAGCAATCAGCCCCAGCATTTT
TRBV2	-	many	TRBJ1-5	CASSELRDDQPQHF	TGTGCCAGCAGTGAATTAAGGGACGATCAGCCCCAGCATTTT
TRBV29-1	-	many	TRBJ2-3	CSVGRTRSTDTQYF	TGCAGCGTTGGCAGGACCCGTAGCACAGATACGCAGTATTTT
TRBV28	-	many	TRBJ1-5	CASSVSNQPQHF	TGTGCCAGCAGTGTGAGCAATCAGCCCCAGCATTTT
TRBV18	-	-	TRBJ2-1	CASSPYGRDNEQFF	TGTGCCAGCTCACCATATGGGCGGGATAATGAGCAGTTCTTC
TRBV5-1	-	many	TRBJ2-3	CASSLVGPDTQYF	TGCGCCAGCAGCTTGGTGGGGCCAGATACGCAGTATTTT
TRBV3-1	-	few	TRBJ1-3	CASSQASGNTIYF	TGTGCCAGCAGCCAAGCGTCTGGAAACACCATATATTTT
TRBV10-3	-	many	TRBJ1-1	CAIFSPDTNTEAFF	TGTGCCATCTTCTCCCCCGACACGAACACTGAAGCTTTCTTT
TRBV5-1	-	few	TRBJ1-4	CASSLQPISTNEKLFF	TGCGCCAGCAGCCTACAACCCATTTCAACTAATGAAAAACTGTTTTTT
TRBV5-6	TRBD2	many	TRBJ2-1	CASNIAGTYNEQFF	TGTGCCAGCAACATAGCGGGGACCTACAATGAGCAGTTCTTC
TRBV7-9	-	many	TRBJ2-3	CASSASGGADTQYF	TGTGCCAGCAGCGCCAGCGGAGGGGCAGATACGCAGTATTTT
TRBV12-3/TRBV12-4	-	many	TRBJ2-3	CASSPTSLRTDTQYF	TGTGCCAGCAGTCCTACTAGCTTAAGGACAGATACGCAGTATTTT
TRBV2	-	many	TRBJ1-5	CASSVQGNQPQHF	TGTGCCAGCAGTGTGCAGGGGAATCAGCCCCAGCATTTT
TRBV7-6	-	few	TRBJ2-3	CASSRLGGQTDTQYF	TGTGCCAGCAGCCGGCTCGGGGGGCAGACAGATACGCAGTATTTT
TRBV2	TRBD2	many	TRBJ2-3	CASRLAGGPSTDTQYF	TGTGCCAGCCGACTAGCGGGGGGGCCGAGCACAGATACGCAGTATTTT
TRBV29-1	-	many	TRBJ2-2	CSVVGDMNTGELFF	TGCAGCGTTGTCGGGGATATGAACACCGGGGAGCTGTTTTTT
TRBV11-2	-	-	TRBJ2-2	CASSPNGVRNTGELFF	TGTGCCAGCAGCCCCAACGGGGTTAGGAACACCGGGGAGCTGTTTTTT
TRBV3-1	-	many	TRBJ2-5	CAVAPRWAQGRETQYF	TGTGCCGTGGCGCCAAGATGGGCACAGGGGAGGGAGACCCAGTACTTC
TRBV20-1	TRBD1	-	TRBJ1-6	CSAPGQGLAQSPLHF	TGCAGTGCTCCGGGACAGGGTTTGGCACAGTCACCCCTCCACTTT
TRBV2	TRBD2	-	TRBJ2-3	CASNQAGGRADTQYF	TGTGCCAGCAATCAAGCGGGGGGGAGGGCAGATACGCAGTATTTT